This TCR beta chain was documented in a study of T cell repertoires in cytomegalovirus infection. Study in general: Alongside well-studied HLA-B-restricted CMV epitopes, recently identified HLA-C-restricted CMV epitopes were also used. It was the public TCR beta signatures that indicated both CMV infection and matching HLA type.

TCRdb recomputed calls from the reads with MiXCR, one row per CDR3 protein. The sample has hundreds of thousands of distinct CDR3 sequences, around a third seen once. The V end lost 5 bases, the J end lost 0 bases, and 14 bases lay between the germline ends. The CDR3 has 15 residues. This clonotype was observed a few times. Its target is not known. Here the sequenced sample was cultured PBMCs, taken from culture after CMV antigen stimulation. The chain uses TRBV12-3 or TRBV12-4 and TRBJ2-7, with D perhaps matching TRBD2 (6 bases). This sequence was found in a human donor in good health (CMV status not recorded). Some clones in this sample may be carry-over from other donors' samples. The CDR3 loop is CASSPTGDFSYEQYF. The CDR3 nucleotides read TGTGCCAGCAGTCCAACGGGGGACTTCTCCTACGAGCAGTACTTC.